This T cell receptor beta chain was retrieved from a study of shared clonotypes between healthy human individuals. Produced via immunoSEQ multiplex PCR; TCRdb's table is partial and in-frame only. The data contain about 1.5 million clones, around 97% of them seen just once; the ten biggest clones take up 1% to 1.5%. The V gene's germline CDR1 is LNHDA and CDR2 SQIVND (reference sequence). The CDR3 is 17 residues long. Trimming cost V 2 bases and J 2 bases; bases outside gene matches: 8. The sequence was obtained from a man aged 25 to 40 in good health. Sequencing input: naive CD4+ T cells sorted from blood. Subset: CD45RA+ positively selected. The V call is TRBV19, the J call TRBJ1-2, with 10 positions matching TRBD1. Here the CDR3 DNA reads TGTGCCAGTAGTATATTAGGGACAGGGGAGAGAAACTATGGCTACACCTTC. This encodes CASSILGTGERNYGYTF.